The rows below give T cell receptor beta chains drawn from one sample of a study of monozygotic twins with inflammatory bowel disease. TCRdb reworked the 5' RACE reads into one entry per CDR3 protein, no DNA. This sample contains about 350,000 distinct CDR3 sequences. The sample was blood. The receptors originated from a human donor with ulcerative colitis or Crohn's disease, or a healthy co-twin of an affected twin (not recorded which). Each CDR3 is given with its conserved first and last residue. Fields, in order: CDR3 protein, J gene, V gene.

CASSLVPVQRGYNSYEQYF TRBJ2-7 TRBV7-8
CASSLDRRGTDTQYF TRBJ2-3 TRBV7-2
CASSLGTGPYQPQHF TRBJ1-5 TRBV28
CASSRQSGTNMGNGYTF TRBJ1-2 TRBV12-3/TRBV12-4
CAISETGIPGNTIYF TRBJ1-3 TRBV10-3
CSVEESRAEAFF TRBJ1-1 TRBV29-1
CAWSVRVEQYF TRBJ2-7 TRBV30
CASSLRDRGFF TRBJ2-1 TRBV7-9
CASSPTGQFISGNTIYF TRBJ1-3 TRBV28
CASSRGISSDEQFF TRBJ2-1 TRBV27
CSARDGAGAIHEQYF TRBJ2-7 TRBV20-1
CASSAGQIYEQYF TRBJ2-7 TRBV5-1
CASSFSGRFSPDQPQHF TRBJ1-5 TRBV28
CASSESEYSYNEQFF TRBJ2-1 TRBV2
CASSAIKGSQNTEAFF TRBJ1-1 TRBV5-1
CASSQEKGFGKNIQYF TRBJ2-4 TRBV3-1
CASTFPMTGINEQFF TRBJ2-1 TRBV5-1
CAWSVLQGTYRYTF TRBJ1-2 TRBV30
CASSFRTGRTGELFF TRBJ2-2 TRBV7-2
CSVREFERTEAFF TRBJ1-1 TRBV29-1
CASTSGDQPQHF TRBJ1-5 TRBV10-2
CASSLEWNTEAFF TRBJ1-1 TRBV5-6
CASTRASNSNQPQHF TRBJ1-5 TRBV12-3/TRBV12-4
CSARPWGRPSTDTQYF TRBJ2-3 TRBV20-1
CSVVGQSYEQYF TRBJ2-7 TRBV29-1
CASSLVPTGELFF TRBJ2-2 TRBV5-6
CASSYSTSPGALTGANVLTF TRBJ2-6 TRBV6-2/TRBV6-3
CAWSVPGGRTEAFF TRBJ1-1 TRBV30
CASSQRKTNVLTF TRBJ2-6 TRBV12-3/TRBV12-4
CASSLMGDGYNEQFF TRBJ2-1 TRBV7-3
CASSYSQVYEQYF TRBJ2-7 TRBV6-6
CASRSPGSYNEQFF TRBJ2-1 TRBV7-3
CASRLRDSSFYGYTF TRBJ1-2 TRBV12-3/TRBV12-4
CASGPGPPWGSPLHF TRBJ1-6 TRBV12-5
CSAERAMNTEAFF TRBJ1-1 TRBV29-1
CASRDRADTGELFF TRBJ2-2 TRBV2
CASSYQGATGELFF TRBJ2-2 TRBV6-5
CASSQNSWGKHNEQFF TRBJ2-1 TRBV14
CASKWGGVDTDTQYF TRBJ2-3 TRBV28
CASLAGAVVLNNEQFF TRBJ2-1 TRBV27
CARGLSGSDTQYF TRBJ2-3 TRBV12-3/TRBV12-4
CATSRDSPSGAFF TRBJ1-1 TRBV15
CASSRRSGQASTGELFF TRBJ2-2 TRBV7-6
CASSFIRDRGSGNTIYF TRBJ1-3 TRBV5-5
CSARDRGTSYNEQFF TRBJ2-1 TRBV20-1